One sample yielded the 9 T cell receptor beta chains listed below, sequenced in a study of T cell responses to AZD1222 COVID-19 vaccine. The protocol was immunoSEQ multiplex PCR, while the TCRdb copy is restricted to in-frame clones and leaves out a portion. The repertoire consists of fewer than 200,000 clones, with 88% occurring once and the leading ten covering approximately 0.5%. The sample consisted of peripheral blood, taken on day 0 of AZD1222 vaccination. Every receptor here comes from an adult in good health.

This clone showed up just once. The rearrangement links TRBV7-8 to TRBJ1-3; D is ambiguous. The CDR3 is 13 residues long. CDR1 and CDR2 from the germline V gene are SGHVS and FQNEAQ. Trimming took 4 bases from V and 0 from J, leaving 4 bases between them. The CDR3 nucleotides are TGTGCCAGCAGCTATATCTCTGGAAACACCATATATTTT. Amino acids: CASSYISGNTIYF.

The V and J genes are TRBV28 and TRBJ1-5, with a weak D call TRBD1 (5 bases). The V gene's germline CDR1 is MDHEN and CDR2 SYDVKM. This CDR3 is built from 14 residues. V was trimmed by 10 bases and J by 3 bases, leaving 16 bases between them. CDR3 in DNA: TGTGCCACTTGGGCGGGGCAGAACAATCAGCCCCAGCATTTT. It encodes CATWAGQNNQPQHF.

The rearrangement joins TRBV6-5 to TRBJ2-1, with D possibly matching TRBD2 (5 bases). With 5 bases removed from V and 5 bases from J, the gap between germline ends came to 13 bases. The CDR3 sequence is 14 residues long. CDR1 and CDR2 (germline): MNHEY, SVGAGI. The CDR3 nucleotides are TGTGCCAGCAGTCGCGGCGGGTTGGACAATGAGCAGTTCTTC. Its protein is CASSRGGLDNEQFF.

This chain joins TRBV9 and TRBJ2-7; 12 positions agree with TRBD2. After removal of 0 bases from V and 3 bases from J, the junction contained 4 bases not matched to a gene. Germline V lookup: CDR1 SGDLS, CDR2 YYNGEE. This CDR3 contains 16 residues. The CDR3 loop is CASSVGVTSGSYEQYF. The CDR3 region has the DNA TGTGCCAGCAGCGTAGGTGTGACTAGCGGGAGCTACGAGCAGTACTTC.

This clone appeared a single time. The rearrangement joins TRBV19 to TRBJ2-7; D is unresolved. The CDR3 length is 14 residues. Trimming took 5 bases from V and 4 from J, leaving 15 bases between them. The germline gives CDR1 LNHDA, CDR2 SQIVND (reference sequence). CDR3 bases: TGTGCCAGTAGTGCCGCCGTGGTGGATTACGAGCAGTACTTC. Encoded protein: CASSAAVVDYEQYF.

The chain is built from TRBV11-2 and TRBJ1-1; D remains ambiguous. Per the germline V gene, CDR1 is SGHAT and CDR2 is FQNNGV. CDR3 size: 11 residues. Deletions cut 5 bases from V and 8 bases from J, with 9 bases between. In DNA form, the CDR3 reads TGTGCCAGCAGCCCTGCATTAGAAGCTTTCTTT. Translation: CASSPALEAFF.

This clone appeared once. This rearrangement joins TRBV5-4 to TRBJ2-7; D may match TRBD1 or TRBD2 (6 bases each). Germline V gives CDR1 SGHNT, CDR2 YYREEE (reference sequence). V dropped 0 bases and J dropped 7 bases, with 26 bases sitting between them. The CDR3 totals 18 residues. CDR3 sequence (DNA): TGTGCCAGCAGCTTGGGAGGGGGGCCTATGTTATCTACGAGGGAGCAGTACTTC. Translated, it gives CASSLGGGPMLSTREQYF.

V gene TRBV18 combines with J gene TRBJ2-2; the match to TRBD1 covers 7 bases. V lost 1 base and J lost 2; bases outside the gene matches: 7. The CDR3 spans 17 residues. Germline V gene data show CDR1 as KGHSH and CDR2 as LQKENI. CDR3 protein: CASSPRLDRLNTGELFF. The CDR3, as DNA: TGTGCCAGCTCACCACGACTGGACAGGCTAAACACCGGGGAGCTGTTTTTT. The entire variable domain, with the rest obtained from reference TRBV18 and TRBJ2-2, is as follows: NAGVMQNPRHLVRRRGQEARLRCSPMKGHSHVYWYRQLPEEGLKFMVYLQKENIIDESGMPKERFSAEFPKEGPSILRIQQVVRGDSAAYFCASSPRLDRLNTGELFFGEGSRLTVL.

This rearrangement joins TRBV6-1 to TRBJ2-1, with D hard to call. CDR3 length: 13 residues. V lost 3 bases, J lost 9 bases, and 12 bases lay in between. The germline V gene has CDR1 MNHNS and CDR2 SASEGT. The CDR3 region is CASSERQVLEQFF. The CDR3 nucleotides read TGTGCCAGCAGTGAGCGCCAAGTACTTGAGCAGTTCTTC.